A single TCR beta chain is shown here with its context. Its specificity is unknown. This sample is part of a study of T cells in Graves' hyperthyroidism and ophthalmopathy. TCR beta CDR3 regions were amplified from RNA. In the first-round RT-PCR of the TCR CDR3, the HTBI primer set was used. TCRdb called the multiplex PCR reads again in MiXCR, with one record for every CDR3 protein. The data contain about 640,000 distinct CDR3 sequences, about 45% of them seen just once; the ten biggest clones take up less than 8.5%. CDR3 length: 13 residues. The germline V gene has CDR1 SGDLS and CDR2 YYNGEE. Between the trimmed V and J ends, which lost 7 bases and 5 bases, there was a span of 15 bases. Diagnostic decisions used clinical symptoms, serum thyroxine and TRAb, thyroid ultrasound and orbital computed tomography. Findings of the study overall: Model output signaled ophthalmopathy a median approximately 6 months ahead of onset. In simple terms, a model built on 13 V-J features told ophthalmopathy apart from stable hyperthyroidism.

The TCR originated in an adult man with Graves' disease, either hyperthyroidism or ophthalmopathy (not recorded which). The V call is TRBV9, the J call TRBJ1-2; tentatively, D is TRBD1 (6 bases). The sequencing input was peripheral blood or thyroid tissue (not recorded which). The CDR3 sequence: CASGARQVYGYTF. DNA of the CDR3: TGTGCCAGCGGTGCCCGACAGGTTTATGGCTACACCTTC.